Each of the 12 T cell receptor beta chains below was sequenced from the same sample in a study of cytomegalovirus exposure and HLA in healthy donors. The PCR had 60 Vbeta and 13 Jbeta primers. This table comes from immunoSEQ multiplex PCR, and its TCRdb copy is limited to in-frame clones, with some not included. The sample records under 300,000 clones, 80% to 95% being singletons. The sample comprised PBMCs. These receptors were obtained from a girl between 2 and 10 years old in good health and CMV-seronegative.

V gene TRBV19 combines with J gene TRBJ1-5, with TRBD1 matching over 8 bases. Per the germline V gene, CDR1 is LNHDA and CDR2 is SQIVND (reference sequence). The CDR3 consists of 17 residues. With V trimmed by 7 bases and J by 0 bases, 11 bases remained unmatched. CDR3 DNA: TGTGCCAGTACCTCGACAGGGGACATTGTTAGCAATCAGCCCCAGCATTTT. Its protein is CASTSTGDIVSNQPQHF. The complete variable domain, with remaining parts taken from reference TRBV19 and TRBJ1-5, reads DGGITQSPKYLFRKEGQNVTLSCEQNLNHDAMYWYRQDPGQGLRLIYYSQIVNDFQKGDIAEGYSVSREKKESFPLTVTSAQKNPTAFYLCASTSTGDIVSNQPQHFGDGTRLSIL.

The rearrangement joins TRBV5-3 to TRBJ1-1; the match to TRBD1 covers 8 bases. TRBV5-3 is labeled an ORF, and its function is uncertain. V trimming: 1 base; J trimming: 3 bases; junction bases outside the gene matches: 8. This CDR3 has 16 amino acids. CDR3 loop: CARSLCLQGADTEAFF. CDR3 nucleotide sequence: TGTGCCAGAAGCTTGTGCCTCCAGGGGGCAGACACTGAAGCTTTCTTT.

This clone was found once. This chain links TRBV27 with TRBJ2-2, with D tentatively TRBD2 (5 bases). This CDR3 region has 15 residues. Looked up from germline, CDR1 is MNHEY and CDR2 is SMNVEV (reference sequence). Trimming removed 4 bases from V and 8 bases from J, with 17 bases in between. In DNA form, the CDR3 reads TGTGCCAGCAGTTCCGGCGGGTGGGTCCGAGGGGAGCTGTTTTTT. Its translation is CASSSGGWVRGELFF.

This chain joins TRBV6-5 and TRBJ1-6, with D possibly TRBD1 on 5 matching bases. V lost 10 bases, J lost 9 bases, and 16 bases lay in between. The CDR3 totals 13 residues. The germline V gene encodes CDR1 MNHEY and CDR2 SVGAGI. CDR3 sequence (DNA): TGTGCCACCGGGGGATTTCTAAGTTCACCCCTCCACTTT. Translation: CATGGFLSSPLHF.

This chain joins TRBV5-4 and TRBJ2-2; 12 bases map to TRBD2. The CDR3 loop spans 17 amino acids. The V gene end was trimmed by 3 bases and the J gene end by 5 bases; junction bases not matched to a gene: 8. Germline V CDR1 and CDR2: SGHNT, YYREEE (reference sequence). The CDR3 loop is CASSSPRLAGDTGELFF. The CDR3 region has the DNA TGTGCCAGCAGCTCGCCCAGACTAGCGGGAGATACCGGGGAGCTGTTTTTT. Filled out from reference TRBV5-4 and TRBJ2-2, the complete variable domain reads ETGVTQSPTHLIKTRGQQVTLRCSSQSGHNTVSWYQQALGQGPQFIFQYYREEENGRGNFPPRFSGLQFPNYSSELNVNALELDDSALYLCASSSPRLAGDTGELFFGEGSRLTVL.

The V gene is TRBV6-1, the J gene TRBJ2-3, with TRBD1 as a possible D gene (6 bases). Germline V gives CDR1 MNHNS, CDR2 SASEGT. The CDR3 is 15 residues long. Trimming took 0 bases from V and 2 from J, leaving 9 bases between them. CDR3 sequence (DNA): TGTGCCAGCAGTGAAGCGGGGGCCTACACAGATACGCAGTATTTT. Translation gives CASSEAGAYTDTQYF.

This sequence joins TRBV27 and TRBJ2-1; D perhaps matches TRBD1 (6 bases). This CDR3 is built from 15 residues. The ends were cut back, 8 bases at V and 4 bases at J, with 18 bases in the middle. Germline assignment: CDR1 MNHEY and CDR2 SMNVEV (reference sequence). Written as DNA, the CDR3 is TGTGCCAGCGGGTCCGGGACACCAGATTACAATGAGCAGTTCTTC. Translation gives CASGSGTPDYNEQFF.

The gene calls are TRBV5-6 and TRBJ2-3, with D unclear. The V gene's germline CDR1 is SGHDT and CDR2 YYEEEE. Deletions cut 5 bases from V and 2 bases from J, with 12 bases between. The CDR3 length is 14 residues. The CDR3 DNA reads as TGTGCCAGCAGTTACGTTCCGGTCACAGATACGCAGTATTTT. It specifies CASSYVPVTDTQYF.

V and J are TRBV4-1 and TRBJ1-1; a possible D gene is TRBD1 (6 bases). The CDR3 is 13 amino acids. Per germline, CDR1 MGHRA and CDR2 YSYEKL. V was pared by 6 bases and J by 4 bases, with 12 bases between. Here the CDR3 DNA reads TGCGCCAGCAGGGGAACAGGGAGCACTGAAGCTTTCTTT. Its translation: CASRGTGSTEAFF.

J is TRBJ2-2 and V is TRBV19; 7 nucleotides match TRBD1. The length of the CDR3 is 17 residues. Germline loops: CDR1 LNHDA, CDR2 SQIVND (reference sequence). The V and J ends lost 2 bases and 0 bases, in that order; junction bases with no gene match: 6. For the CDR3, the DNA is TGTGCCAGTAGTATAATCGGGCAGGGGGCGAACACCGGGGAGCTGTTTTTT. This sequence encodes CASSIIGQGANTGELFF. Filled out from reference TRBV19 and TRBJ2-2, the complete variable domain reads DGGITQSPKYLFRKEGQNVTLSCEQNLNHDAMYWYRQDPGQGLRLIYYSQIVNDFQKGDIAEGYSVSREKKESFPLTVTSAQKNPTAFYLCASSIIGQGANTGELFFGEGSRLTVL.

As for this clone: Other DNA sequences in this specimen translate into the identical CDR3. V usage is TRBV5-6 and J usage is TRBJ1-2; 12 positions match TRBD1. The CDR3 totals 14 residues. V gave up 4 bases and J gave up 8 bases; unmatched junction bases: 6. Per the germline V gene, CDR1 is SGHDT and CDR2 is YYEEEE. CDR3 loop: CASSPGQGAYGYTF. The CDR3 DNA follows: TGTGCCAGCAGCCCGGGACAGGGGGCATACGGCTACACCTTC.

The gene calls are TRBV27 and TRBJ1-3; 8 bases are shared with TRBD1. Germline values: CDR1 MNHEY, CDR2 SMNVEV (reference sequence). The CDR3 covers 14 residues. The junction had 5 bases not matched to a gene; V was cut back by 6 bases and J by 4 bases. The CDR3 here is CASSDYRGGNTIYF. CDR3 in DNA: TGTGCCAGCAGCGACTACAGGGGGGGAAACACCATATATTTT.